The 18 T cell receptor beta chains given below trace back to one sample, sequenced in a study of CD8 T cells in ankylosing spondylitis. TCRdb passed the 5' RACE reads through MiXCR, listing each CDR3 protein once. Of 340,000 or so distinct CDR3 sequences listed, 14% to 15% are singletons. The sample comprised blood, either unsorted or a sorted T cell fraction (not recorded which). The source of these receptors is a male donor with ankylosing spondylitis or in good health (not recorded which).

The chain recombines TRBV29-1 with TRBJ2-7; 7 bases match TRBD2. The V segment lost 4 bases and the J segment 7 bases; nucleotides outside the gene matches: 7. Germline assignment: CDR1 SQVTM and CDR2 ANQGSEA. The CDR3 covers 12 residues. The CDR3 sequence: CSVGHPGGEQYF. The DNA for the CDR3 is TGCAGCGTTGGCCATCCGGGGGGAGAGCAGTACTTC.

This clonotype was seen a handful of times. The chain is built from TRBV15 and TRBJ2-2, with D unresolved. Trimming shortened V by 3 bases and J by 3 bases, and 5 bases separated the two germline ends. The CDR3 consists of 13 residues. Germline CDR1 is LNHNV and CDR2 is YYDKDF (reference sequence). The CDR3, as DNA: TGTGCCACCAGCAGTTATGACACCGGGGAGCTGTTTTTT. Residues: CATSSYDTGELFF. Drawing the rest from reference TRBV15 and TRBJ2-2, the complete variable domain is DAMVIQNPRYQVTQFGKPVTLSCSQTLNHNVMYWYQQKSSQAPKLLFHYYDKDFNNEADTPDNFQSRRPNTSFCFLDIRSPGLGDTAMYLCATSSYDTGELFFGEGSRLTVL.

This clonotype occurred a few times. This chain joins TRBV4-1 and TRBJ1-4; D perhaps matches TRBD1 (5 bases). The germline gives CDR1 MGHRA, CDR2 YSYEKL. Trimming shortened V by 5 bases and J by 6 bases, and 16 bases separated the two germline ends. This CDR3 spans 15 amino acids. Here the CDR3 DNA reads TGCGCCAGCAGCTACTTCAGGGAATTAGATGAAAAACTGTTTTTT. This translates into CASSYFRELDEKLFF.

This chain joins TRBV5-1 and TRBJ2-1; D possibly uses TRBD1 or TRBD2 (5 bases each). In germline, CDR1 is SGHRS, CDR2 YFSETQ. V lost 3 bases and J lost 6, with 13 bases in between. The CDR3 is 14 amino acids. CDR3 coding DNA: TGCGCCAGCAGCTGGGACGGACCCCCCAATGAGCAGTTCTTC. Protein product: CASSWDGPPNEQFF.

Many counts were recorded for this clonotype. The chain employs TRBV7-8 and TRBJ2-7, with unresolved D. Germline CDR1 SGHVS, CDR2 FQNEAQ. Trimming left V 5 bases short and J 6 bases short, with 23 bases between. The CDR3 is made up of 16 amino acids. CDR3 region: CASSPPSSGPLCEQYF. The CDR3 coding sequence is TGTGCCAGCAGCCCACCCTCCTCCGGGCCCCTTTGCGAGCAGTACTTC.

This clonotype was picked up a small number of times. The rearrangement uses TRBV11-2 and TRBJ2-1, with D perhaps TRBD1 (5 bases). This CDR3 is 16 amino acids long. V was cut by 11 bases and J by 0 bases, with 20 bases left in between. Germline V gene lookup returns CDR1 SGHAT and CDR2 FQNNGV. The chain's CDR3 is CASSAARDSSYNEQFF. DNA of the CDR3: TGTGCCTCCTCAGCCGCGCGCGACAGCTCCTACAATGAGCAGTTCTTC.

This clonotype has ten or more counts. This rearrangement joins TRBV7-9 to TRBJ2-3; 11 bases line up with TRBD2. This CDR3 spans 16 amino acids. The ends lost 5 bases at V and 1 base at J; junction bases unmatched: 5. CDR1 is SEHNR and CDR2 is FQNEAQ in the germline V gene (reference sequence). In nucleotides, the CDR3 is TGTGCCAGCAGCCTTAGCGGGGGGGCACGCACAGATACGCAGTATTTT. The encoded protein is CASSLSGGARTDTQYF.

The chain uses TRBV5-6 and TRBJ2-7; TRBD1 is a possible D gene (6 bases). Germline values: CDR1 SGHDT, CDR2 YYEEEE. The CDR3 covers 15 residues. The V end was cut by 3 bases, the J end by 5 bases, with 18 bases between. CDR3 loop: CASSSEFDRNHEQYF. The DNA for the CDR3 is TGTGCCAGCAGCTCGGAATTCGACAGGAACCACGAGCAGTACTTC.

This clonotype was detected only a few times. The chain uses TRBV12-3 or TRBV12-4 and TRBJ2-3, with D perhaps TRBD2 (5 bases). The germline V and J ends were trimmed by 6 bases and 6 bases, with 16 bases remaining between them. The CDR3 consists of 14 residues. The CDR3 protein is CASSFKRWRDTQYF. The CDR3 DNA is TGTGCCAGCAGCTTTAAGCGGTGGAGGGATACGCAGTATTTT.

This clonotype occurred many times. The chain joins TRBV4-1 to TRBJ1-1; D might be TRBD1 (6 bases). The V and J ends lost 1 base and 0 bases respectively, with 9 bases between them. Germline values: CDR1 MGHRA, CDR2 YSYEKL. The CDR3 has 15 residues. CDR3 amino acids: CASSQGGGLNTEAFF. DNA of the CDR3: TGCGCCAGCAGCCAAGGAGGGGGGCTGAACACTGAAGCTTTCTTT.

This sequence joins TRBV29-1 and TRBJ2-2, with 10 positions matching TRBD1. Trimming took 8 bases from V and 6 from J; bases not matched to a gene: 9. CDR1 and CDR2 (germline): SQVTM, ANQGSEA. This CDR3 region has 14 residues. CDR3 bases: TGCAGCTATGACAGGGGGCGGTTGGCCGGGGAGCTGTTTTTT. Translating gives CSYDRGRLAGELFF.

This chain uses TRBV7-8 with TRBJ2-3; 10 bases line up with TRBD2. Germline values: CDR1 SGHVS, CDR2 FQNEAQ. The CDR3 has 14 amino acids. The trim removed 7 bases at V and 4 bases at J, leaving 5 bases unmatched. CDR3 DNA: TGTGCCAGCACCATAGCGGGAGGACCAGATACGCAGTATTTT. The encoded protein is CASTIAGGPDTQYF. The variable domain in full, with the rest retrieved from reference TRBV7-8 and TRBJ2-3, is GAGVSQSPRYKVAKRGQDVALRCDPISGHVSLFWYQQALGQGPEFLTYFQNEAQLDKSGLPSDRFFAERPEGSVSTLKIQRTQQEDSAVYLCASTIAGGPDTQYFGPGTRLTVL.

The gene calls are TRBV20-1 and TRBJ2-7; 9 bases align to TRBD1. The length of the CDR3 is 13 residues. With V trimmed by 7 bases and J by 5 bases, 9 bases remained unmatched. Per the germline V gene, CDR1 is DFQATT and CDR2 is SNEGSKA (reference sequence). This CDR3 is CSGRGTGPNEQYF. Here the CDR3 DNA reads TGCAGTGGGCGGGGGACAGGGCCTAACGAGCAGTACTTC.

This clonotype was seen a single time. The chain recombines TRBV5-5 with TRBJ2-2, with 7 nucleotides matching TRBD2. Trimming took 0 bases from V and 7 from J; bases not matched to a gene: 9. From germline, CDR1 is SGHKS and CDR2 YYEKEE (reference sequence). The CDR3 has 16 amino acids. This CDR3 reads CASSLAGGLFGGELFF. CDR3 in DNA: TGTGCCAGCAGCTTGGCGGGAGGATTGTTTGGCGGGGAGCTGTTTTTT.

The CDR3 DNA reads TGTGCCAGCAGTCTCCTGACTAGCGGGGAGCAGTTCTTC. As protein: CASSLLTSGEQFF. The chain recombines TRBV12-3 or TRBV12-4 with TRBJ2-1; 10 nucleotides line up with TRBD2. V shed 5 bases and J 10 bases; nucleotides not matched to a gene: 5. The CDR3 is made up of 13 amino acids.

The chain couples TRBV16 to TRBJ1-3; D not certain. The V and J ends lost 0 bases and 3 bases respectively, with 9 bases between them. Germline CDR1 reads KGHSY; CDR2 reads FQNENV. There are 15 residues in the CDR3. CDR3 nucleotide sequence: TGTGCCAGCAGCCAATCGAGAGCAGGTGGAAACACCATATATTTT. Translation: CASSQSRAGGNTIYF.

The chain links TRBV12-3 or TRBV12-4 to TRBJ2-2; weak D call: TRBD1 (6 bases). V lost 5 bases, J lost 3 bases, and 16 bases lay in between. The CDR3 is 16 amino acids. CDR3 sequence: CASSRQVTKYTGELFF. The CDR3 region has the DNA TGTGCCAGCAGTCGACAGGTGACCAAGTACACCGGGGAGCTGTTTTTT.

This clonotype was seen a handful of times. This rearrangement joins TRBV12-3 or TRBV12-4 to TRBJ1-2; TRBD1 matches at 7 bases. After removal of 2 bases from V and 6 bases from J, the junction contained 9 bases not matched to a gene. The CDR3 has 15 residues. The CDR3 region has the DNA TGTGCCAGCAGTTTAAGGGGTCGGCAGGGGGATGGCTACACCTTC. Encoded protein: CASSLRGRQGDGYTF.